These T cell receptor beta chains were read from a single sample in a study of shared clonotypes between healthy human individuals. TCRdb's copy holds only in-frame clones and misses some; the assay was immunoSEQ multiplex PCR. The table lists millions of clones, 85% to 95% of them singletons. Sequences were obtained from naive CD4+ T cells sorted from blood. The receptor source for this set is a young man in good health. Each CDR3 is given with its conserved first and last residue.

>TRBV6-5|14
CASSQPGGNTEAFF
>TRBV2|14
CATSPPTKTYEQYF
>TRBV30|14
CAWSPGQGWNEQYF
>TRBV5-1|19
CASSLGSSGGPLAKNIQYF
>TRBV4-3|13
CASSQEGGQPQHF
>TRBV10-3|13
CATASGSINEQFF
>TRBV28|14
CASSPGGPNTEAFF
>TRBV7-9|14
CASSFQDSNQPQHF
>TRBV27|14
CATRILTVSDTQYF
>TRBV12-2|15
CASRLAGGVNTEAFF
>TRBV9|14
CASSQTGQQIPIYF
>TRBV28|14
CASIQIGTAYEQYF
>TRBV29-1|11
CSVSGAGELFF
>TRBV6-1|19
CASSEALRGIWQGSQPQHF
>TRBV9|15
CASSSQGALNEKLFF
>TRBV27|15
CASSQSGRALETQYF
>TRBV28|15
CASSLRSDSGNTIYF
>TRBV30|12
CAWGQGGTEAFF